Below, one T cell receptor beta chain is given with its context. Its cognate antigen is unknown. The source of the sample is a study of T cell repertoires in cytomegalovirus infection. Looking at the study overall: It can be stated that public TCR beta signatures indicated CMV infection as well as a matching HLA type.

Regarding the study as a whole: CMV-specific TCR beta clonotypes restricted by HLA-C were the ones dominating the ex vivo response.

TCRdb called the reads again in MiXCR, with one record for every CDR3 protein. Of under 850,000 distinct CDR3 sequences in the sample, 35% are singletons; the top ten hold about 2.8%. Sequencing input: PBMCs. The TCR sequence derives from a human donor in good health (CMV status not recorded). Some clones in this sample may be carry-over from other donors' samples.

The CDR3 spells CASSLLQTNSPLHF. As DNA, the CDR3 is TGTGCCAGCAGCTTATTACAGACTAATTCACCCCTCCACTTT. V is TRBV7-6 and J is TRBJ1-6; D is unclear. Germline CDR1 and CDR2: SGHVS and FNYEAQ. This CDR3 spans 14 amino acids. V dropped 2 bases and J dropped 6 bases, with 8 bases sitting between them.